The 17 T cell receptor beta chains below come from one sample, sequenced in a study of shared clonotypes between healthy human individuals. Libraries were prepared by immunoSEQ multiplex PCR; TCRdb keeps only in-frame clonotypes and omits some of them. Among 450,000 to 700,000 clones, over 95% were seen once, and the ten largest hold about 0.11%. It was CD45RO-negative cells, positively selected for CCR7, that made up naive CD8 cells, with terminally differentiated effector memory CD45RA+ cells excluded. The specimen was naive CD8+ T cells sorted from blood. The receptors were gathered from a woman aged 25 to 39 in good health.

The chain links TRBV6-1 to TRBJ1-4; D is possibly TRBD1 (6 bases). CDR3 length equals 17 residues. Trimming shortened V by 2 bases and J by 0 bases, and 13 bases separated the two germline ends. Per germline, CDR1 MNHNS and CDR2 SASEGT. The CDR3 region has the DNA TGTGCCAGCAGTGAACTGGGGGCACGGGCAACTAATGAAAAACTGTTTTTT. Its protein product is CASSELGARATNEKLFF.

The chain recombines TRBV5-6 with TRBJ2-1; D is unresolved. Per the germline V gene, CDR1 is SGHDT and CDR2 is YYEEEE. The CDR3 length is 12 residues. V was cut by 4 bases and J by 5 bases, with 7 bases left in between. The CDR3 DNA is TGTGCCAGCAGCGCCCCAGACAATGAGCAGTTCTTC. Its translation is CASSAPDNEQFF.

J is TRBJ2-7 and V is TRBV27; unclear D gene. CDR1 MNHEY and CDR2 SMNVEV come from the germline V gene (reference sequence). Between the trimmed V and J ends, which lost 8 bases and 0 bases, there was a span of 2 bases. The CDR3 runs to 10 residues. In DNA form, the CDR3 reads TGTGCCAGCGCCTCCTACGAGCAGTACTTC. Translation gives CASASYEQYF.

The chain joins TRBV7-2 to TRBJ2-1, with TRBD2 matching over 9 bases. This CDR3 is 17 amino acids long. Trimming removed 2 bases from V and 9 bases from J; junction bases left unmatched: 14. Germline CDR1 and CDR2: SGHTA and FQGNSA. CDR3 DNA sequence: TGTGCCAGCAGCTTAAGAGCGCGGGAGGGCCTATTAGGTGAGCAGTTCTTC. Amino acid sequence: CASSLRAREGLLGEQFF.

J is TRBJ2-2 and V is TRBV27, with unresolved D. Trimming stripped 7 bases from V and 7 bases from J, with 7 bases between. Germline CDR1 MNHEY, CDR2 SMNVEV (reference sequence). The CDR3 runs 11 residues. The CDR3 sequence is CASKKSGELFF. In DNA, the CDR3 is TGTGCCAGCAAAAAAAGCGGGGAGCTGTTTTTT.

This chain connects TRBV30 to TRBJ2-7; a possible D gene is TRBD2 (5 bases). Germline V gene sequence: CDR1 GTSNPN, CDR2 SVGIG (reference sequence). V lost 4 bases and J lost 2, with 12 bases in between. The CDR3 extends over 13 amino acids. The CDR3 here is CAWTRESAYEQYF. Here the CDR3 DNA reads TGTGCCTGGACGAGGGAGTCCGCCTACGAGCAGTACTTC.

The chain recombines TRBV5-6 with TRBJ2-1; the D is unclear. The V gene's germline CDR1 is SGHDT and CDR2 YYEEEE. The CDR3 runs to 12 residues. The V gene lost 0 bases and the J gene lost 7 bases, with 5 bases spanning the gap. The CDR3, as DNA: TGTGCCAGCAGCTTGGCGGTTAATGAGCAGTTCTTC. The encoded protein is CASSLAVNEQFF.

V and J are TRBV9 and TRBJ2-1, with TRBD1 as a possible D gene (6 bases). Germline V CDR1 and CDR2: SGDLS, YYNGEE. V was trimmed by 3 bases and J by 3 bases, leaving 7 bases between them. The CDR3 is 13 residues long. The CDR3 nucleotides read TGTGCCAGCAGCGGGACAGTCTACAATGAGCAGTTCTTC. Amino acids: CASSGTVYNEQFF.

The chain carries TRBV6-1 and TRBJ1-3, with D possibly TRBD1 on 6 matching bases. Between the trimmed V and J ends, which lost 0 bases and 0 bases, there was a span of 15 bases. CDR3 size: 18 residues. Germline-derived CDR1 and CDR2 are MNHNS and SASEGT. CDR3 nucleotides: TGTGCCAGCAGTGAAGCGCAGGGGAAGCAGGGCTCTGGAAACACCATATATTTT. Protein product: CASSEAQGKQGSGNTIYF.

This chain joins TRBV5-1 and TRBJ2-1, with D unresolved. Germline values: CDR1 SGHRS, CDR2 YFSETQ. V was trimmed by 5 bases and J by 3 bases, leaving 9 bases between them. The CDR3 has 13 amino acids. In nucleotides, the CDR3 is TGCGCCAGCAGAGGAAGAATCTACAATGAGCAGTTCTTC. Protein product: CASRGRIYNEQFF.

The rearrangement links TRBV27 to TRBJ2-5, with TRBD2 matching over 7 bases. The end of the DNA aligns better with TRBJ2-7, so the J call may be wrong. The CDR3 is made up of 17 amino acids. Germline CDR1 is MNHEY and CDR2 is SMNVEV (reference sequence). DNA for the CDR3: TGTGCCAGCAGTTCCTCAGCGGGAACCCCTCTGTCACGCGAGCAGTACTTC. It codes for CASSSSAGTPLSREQYF.

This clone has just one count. The CDR3 DNA follows: TGCGCCAGCAGCCAAGTTCCGGGGGCCAAAGAGACCCAGTACTTC. Encoded protein: CASSQVPGAKETQYF. V gene TRBV4-1 combines with J gene TRBJ2-5; D might be TRBD1 or TRBD2, each matching 6 bases. V was pared by 1 base and J by 3 bases, with 12 bases between. The germline V gene encodes CDR1 MGHRA and CDR2 YSYEKL. This CDR3 has 15 residues.

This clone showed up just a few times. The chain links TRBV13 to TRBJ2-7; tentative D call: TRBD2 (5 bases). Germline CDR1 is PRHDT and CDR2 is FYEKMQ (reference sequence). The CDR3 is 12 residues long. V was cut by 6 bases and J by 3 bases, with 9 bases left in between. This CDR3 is CASRLRGYEQYF. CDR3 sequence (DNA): TGTGCCAGCAGGCTCCGGGGCTACGAGCAGTACTTC. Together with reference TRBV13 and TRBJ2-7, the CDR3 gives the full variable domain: AAGVIQSPRHLIKEKRETATLKCYPIPRHDTVYWYQQGPGQDPQFLISFYEKMQSDKGSIPDRFSAQQFSDYHSELNMSSLELGDSALYFCASRLRGYEQYFGPGTRLTVT.

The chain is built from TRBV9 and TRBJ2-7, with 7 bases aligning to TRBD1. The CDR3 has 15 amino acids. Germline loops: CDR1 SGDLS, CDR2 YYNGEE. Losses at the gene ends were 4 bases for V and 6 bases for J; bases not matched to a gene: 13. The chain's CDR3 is CASSPGDRLTLEQYF. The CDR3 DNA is TGTGCCAGCAGCCCTGGGGACAGACTCACGCTCGAGCAGTACTTC. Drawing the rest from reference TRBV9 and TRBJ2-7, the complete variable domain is DSGVTQTPKHLITATGQRVTLRCSPRSGDLSVYWYQQSLDQGLQFLIQYYNGEERAKGNILERFSAQQFPDLHSELNLSSLELGDSALYFCASSPGDRLTLEQYFGPGTRLTVT.

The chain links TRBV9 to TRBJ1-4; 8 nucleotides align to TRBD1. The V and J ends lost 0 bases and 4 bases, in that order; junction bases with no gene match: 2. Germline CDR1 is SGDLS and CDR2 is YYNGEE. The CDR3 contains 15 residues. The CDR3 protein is CASSVGGQDNEKLFF. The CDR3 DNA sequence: TGTGCCAGCAGCGTAGGGGGACAGGATAATGAAAAACTGTTTTTT.

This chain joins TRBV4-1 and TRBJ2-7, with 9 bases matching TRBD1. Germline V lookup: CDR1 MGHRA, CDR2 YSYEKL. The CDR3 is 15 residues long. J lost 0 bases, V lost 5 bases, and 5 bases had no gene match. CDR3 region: CASSSLTGGSYEQYF. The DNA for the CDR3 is TGCGCCAGCAGCTCCCTGACAGGGGGCTCCTACGAGCAGTACTTC.

CDR3 sequence: CASSPFFGGETQYF. The CDR3, as DNA: TGTGCCAGCAGCCCCTTTTTTGGGGGGGAGACCCAGTACTTC. The V call is TRBV9, the J call TRBJ2-5; D is perhaps TRBD2 (6 bases). Germline V CDR1 and CDR2: SGDLS, YYNGEE. Trimming cost V 4 bases and J 5 bases, with 15 bases left between them. This CDR3 spans 14 amino acids.